This TCR beta chain appears in the sequencing data of a study of regulatory T cells in long-lasting Graves disease. Study-wide background: Graves' patients, newly diagnosed, had taken antithyroid drugs under 3 months.

Notes on the study in general: Newly diagnosed Graves' patients had higher TCR diversity than persistent ones. Examination was confined to peripheral blood, excluding thyroid tissue.

Time point denoted: newly diagnosed GD, antithyroid drugs for less than 3 months. Researchers made the TCR library from RNA that was extracted from PBMCs. All patients originated from an endocrinology department located in Xi'an, China. This clonotype appeared a few times. As yet, its antigen is unknown. The germline CDR1 and CDR2 sequences are LNHNV and YYDKDF (reference sequence). The CDR3 is 13 residues long. The V end lost 8 bases, the J end lost 0 bases, and 9 bases lay between the germline ends. Combining iRepertoire HTBI primers with Arm-PCR of CDR3 regions, the authors built TCR beta libraries. TCRdb reprocessed the multiplex PCR reads via MiXCR and lists one record per CDR3 protein. The sample includes approximately 300,000 distinct CDR3 sequences, 15% to 20% seen only once; the top ten take about 38%.

V is TRBV15 and J is TRBJ2-3, with D uncertain. The input for sequencing was peripheral blood mononuclear cells (PBMCs), taken at new diagnosis, from a patient treated with antithyroid drugs. The TCR comes from a female donor with Graves disease. CDR3: CATRRASTDTQYF. The CDR3 nucleotides read TGTGCCACCCGTCGGGCTAGCACAGATACGCAGTATTTT.